The 2 T cell receptor beta chains below come from one sample, sequenced in a study of shared clonotypes between healthy human individuals. The protocol was immunoSEQ multiplex PCR, while the TCRdb copy is restricted to in-frame clones and leaves out a portion. Among about 700,000 clones listed, about 74% were seen once. Sequencing input: memory CD4+ T cells sorted from blood. The subset here: CD45RA-negative fraction. The receptors stem from a woman in her twenties or thirties in good health.

This clone occurred many times. Other DNA sequences from this sample encode an identical CDR3 as well. The V call is TRBV4-2, the J call TRBJ1-5; D remains ambiguous. The V end lost 0 bases, the J end lost 5 bases, and 11 bases lay between the germline ends. CDR3 length equals 15 residues. Per the germline V gene, CDR1 is LGHNA and CDR2 is YNFKEQ. DNA for the CDR3: TGTGCCAGCAGCCAAGATTTTGATTGGGATCAGCCCCAGCATTTT. It is translated as CASSQDFDWDQPQHF.

The genes are TRBV2 and TRBJ2-2; D gene unclear. V lost 9 bases, J lost 4 bases, and 12 bases lay in between. The V gene's germline CDR1 is SNHLY and CDR2 FYNNEI. The CDR3 contains 13 residues. As DNA, the CDR3 is TGTGCCAGTTCCGTCGTCCCCACCGGGGAGCTGTTTTTT. It is translated as CASSVVPTGELFF.